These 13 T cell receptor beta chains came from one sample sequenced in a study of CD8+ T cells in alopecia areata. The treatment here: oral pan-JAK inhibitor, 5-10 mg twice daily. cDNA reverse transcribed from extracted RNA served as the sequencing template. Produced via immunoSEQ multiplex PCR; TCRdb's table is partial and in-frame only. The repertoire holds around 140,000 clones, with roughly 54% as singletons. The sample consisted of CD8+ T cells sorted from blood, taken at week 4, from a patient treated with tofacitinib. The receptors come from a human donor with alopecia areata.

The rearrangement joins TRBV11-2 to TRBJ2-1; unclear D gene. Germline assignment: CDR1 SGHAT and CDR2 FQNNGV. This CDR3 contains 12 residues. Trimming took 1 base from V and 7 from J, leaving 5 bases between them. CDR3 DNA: TGTGCCAGCAGCTTAGCGAGGAATGAGCAGTTCTTC. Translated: CASSLARNEQFF.

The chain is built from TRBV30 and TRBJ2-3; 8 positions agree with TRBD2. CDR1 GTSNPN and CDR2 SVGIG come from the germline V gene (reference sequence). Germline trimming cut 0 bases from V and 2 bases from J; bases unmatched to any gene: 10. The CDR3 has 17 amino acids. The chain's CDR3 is CAWSVPSLAGPTDTQYF. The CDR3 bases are TGTGCCTGGAGTGTACCCAGTTTAGCGGGACCCACAGATACGCAGTATTTT.

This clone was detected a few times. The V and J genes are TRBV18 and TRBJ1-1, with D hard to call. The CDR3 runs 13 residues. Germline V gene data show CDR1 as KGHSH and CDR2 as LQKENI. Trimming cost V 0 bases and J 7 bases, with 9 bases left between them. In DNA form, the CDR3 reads TGTGCCAGCTCACCACCAGAATCCGGTGAAGCTTTCTTT. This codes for CASSPPESGEAFF.

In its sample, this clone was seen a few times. CDR3 coding DNA: TGTGCCAGTAGAGGGGGGCCCCCCACCTACGAGCAGTACTTC. Its translation is CASRGGPPTYEQYF. The chain is built from TRBV19 and TRBJ2-7; tentatively, D is TRBD1 or TRBD2 (6 bases each). Germline CDR1 is LNHDA and CDR2 is SQIVND (reference sequence). V lost 6 bases to trimming and J lost 2 bases, with 14 bases between them. CDR3 size: 14 residues.

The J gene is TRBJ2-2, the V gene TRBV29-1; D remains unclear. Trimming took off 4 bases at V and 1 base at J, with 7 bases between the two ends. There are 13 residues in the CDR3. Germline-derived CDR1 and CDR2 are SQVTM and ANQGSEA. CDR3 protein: CSVGQLNTGELFF. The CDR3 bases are TGCAGCGTTGGGCAGCTGAACACCGGGGAGCTGTTTTTT.

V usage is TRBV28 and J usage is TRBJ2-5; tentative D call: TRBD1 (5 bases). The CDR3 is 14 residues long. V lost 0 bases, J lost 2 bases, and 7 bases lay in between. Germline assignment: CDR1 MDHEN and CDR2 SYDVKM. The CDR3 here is CASSLWGPQETQYF. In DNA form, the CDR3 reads TGTGCCAGCAGTTTATGGGGGCCGCAAGAGACCCAGTACTTC.

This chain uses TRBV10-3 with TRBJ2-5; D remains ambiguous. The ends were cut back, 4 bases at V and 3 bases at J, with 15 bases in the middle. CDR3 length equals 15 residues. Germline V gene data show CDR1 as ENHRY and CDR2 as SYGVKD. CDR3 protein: CAISGVYPEKETQYF. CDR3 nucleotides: TGTGCCATCAGTGGGGTTTATCCGGAAAAAGAGACCCAGTACTTC.

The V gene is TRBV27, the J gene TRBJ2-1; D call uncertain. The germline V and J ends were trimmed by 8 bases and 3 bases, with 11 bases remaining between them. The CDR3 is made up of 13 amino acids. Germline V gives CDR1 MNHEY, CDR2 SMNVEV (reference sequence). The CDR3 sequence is CASSIHVYNEQFF. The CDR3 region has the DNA TGTGCCAGCTCGATACACGTCTACAATGAGCAGTTCTTC.

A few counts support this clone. The CDR3 reads CSVALRRGPNYEQYF. CDR3 bases: TGCAGCGTTGCTCTCCGGCGGGGGCCTAACTACGAGCAGTACTTC. The gene calls are TRBV29-1 and TRBJ2-7; tentatively, D is TRBD2 (7 bases). Germline CDR1 reads SQVTM; CDR2 reads ANQGSEA. The V end was cut by 4 bases, the J end by 3 bases, with 19 bases between. The CDR3 consists of 15 residues.

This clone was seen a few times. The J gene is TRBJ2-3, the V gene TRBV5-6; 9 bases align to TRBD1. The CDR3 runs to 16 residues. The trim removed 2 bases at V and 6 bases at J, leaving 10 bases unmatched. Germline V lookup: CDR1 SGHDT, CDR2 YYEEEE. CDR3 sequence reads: CASSFPQGAIGDTQYF. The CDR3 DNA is TGTGCCAGCAGCTTCCCACAGGGGGCAATTGGGGATACGCAGTATTTT.

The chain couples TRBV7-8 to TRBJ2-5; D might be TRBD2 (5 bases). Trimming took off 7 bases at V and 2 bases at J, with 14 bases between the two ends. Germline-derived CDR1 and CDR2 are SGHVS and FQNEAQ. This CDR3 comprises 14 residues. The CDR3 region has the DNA TGTGCCAGCACCCTCCTAGCAAGTCAAGAGACCCAGTACTTC. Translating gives CASTLLASQETQYF.

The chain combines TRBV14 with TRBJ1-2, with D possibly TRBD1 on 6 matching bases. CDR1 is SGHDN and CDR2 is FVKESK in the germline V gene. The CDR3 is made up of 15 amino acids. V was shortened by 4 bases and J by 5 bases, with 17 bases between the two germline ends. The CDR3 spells CASSRSSDRRYGYTF. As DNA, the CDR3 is TGTGCCAGCAGCCGCTCATCTGACAGGCGTTATGGCTACACCTTC.

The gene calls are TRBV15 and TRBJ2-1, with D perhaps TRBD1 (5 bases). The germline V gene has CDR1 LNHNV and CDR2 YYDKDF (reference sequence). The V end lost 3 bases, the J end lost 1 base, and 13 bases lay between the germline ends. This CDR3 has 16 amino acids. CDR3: CATSRVSRASYNEQFF. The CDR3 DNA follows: TGTGCCACCAGCAGGGTTAGCAGGGCATCCTACAATGAGCAGTTCTTC. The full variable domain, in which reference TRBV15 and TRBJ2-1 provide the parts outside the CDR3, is DAMVIQNPRYQVTQFGKPVTLSCSQTLNHNVMYWYQQKSSQAPKLLFHYYDKDFNNEADTPDNFQSRRPNTSFCFLDIRSPGLGDTAMYLCATSRVSRASYNEQFFGPGTRLTVL.